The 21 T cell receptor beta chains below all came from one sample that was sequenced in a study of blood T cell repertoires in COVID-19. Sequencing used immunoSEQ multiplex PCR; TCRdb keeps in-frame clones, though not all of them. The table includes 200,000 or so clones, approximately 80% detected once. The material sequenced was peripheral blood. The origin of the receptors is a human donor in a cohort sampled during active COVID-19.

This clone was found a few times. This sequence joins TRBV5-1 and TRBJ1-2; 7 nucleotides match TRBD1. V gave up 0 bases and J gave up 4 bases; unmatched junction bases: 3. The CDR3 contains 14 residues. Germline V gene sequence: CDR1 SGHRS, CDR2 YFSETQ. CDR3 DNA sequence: TGCGCCAGCAGCTTGGAGGGACAGCGCTATGGCTACACCTTC. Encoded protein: CASSLEGQRYGYTF.

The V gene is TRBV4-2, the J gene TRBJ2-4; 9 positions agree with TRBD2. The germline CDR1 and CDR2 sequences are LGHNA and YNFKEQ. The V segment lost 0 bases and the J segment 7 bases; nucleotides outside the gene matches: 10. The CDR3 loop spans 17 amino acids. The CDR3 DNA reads TGTGCCAGCAGCCAAGATCGAGCTAGCGGGAACGGCAACATTCAGTACTTC. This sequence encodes CASSQDRASGNGNIQYF.

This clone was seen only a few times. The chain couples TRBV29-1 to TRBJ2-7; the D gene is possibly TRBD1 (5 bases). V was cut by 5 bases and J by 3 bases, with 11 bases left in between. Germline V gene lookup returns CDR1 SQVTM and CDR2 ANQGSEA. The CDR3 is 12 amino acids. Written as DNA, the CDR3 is TGCAGCGTTCGGACAACCGTCTACGAGCAGTACTTC. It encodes CSVRTTVYEQYF.

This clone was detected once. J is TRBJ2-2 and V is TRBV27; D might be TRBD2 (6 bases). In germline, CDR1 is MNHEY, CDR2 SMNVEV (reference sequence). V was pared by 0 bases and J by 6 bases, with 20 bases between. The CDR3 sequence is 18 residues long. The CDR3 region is CASSLSILLASYAGELFF. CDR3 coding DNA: TGTGCCAGCAGTTTATCGATCCTCCTAGCGTCATATGCCGGGGAGCTGTTTTTT.

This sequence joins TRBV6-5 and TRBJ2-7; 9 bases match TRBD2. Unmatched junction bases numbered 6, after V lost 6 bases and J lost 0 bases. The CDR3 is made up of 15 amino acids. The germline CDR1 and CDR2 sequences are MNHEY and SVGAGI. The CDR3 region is CASRWTSESSYEQYF. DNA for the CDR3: TGTGCCAGCAGGTGGACTAGCGAAAGCTCCTACGAGCAGTACTTC.

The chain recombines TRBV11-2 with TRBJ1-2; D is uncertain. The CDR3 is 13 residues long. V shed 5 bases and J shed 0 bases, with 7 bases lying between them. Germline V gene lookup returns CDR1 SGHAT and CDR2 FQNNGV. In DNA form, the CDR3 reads TGTGCCAGCAGCCCCCAGGCTAACTATGGCTACACCTTC. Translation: CASSPQANYGYTF. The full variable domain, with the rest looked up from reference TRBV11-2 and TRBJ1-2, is EAGVAQSPRYKIIEKRQSVAFWCNPISGHATLYWYQQILGQGPKLLIQFQNNGVVDDSQLPKDRFSAERLKGVDSTLKIQPAKLEDSAVYLCASSPQANYGYTFGSGTRLTVV.

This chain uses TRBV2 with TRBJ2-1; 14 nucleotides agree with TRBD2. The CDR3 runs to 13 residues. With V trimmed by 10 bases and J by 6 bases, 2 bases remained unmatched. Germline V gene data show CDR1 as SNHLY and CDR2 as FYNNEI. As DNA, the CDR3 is TGTGCCAAAGGGACTAGCGGGAGCAATGAGCAGTTCTTC. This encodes CAKGTSGSNEQFF.

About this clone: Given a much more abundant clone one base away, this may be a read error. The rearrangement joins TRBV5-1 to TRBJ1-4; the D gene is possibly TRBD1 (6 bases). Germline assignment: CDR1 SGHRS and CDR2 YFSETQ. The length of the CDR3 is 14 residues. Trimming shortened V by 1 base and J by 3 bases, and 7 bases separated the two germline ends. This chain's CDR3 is CASSLQGPNEKLFF. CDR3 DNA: TGCGCCAGCAGCTTGCAGGGGCCTAATGAAAAACTGTTTTTT.

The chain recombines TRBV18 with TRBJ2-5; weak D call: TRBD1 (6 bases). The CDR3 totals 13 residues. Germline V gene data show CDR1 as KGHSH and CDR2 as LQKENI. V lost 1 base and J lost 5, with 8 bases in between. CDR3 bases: TGTGCCAGCTCACCACGGCAGGGGGAGACCCAGTACTTC. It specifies CASSPRQGETQYF. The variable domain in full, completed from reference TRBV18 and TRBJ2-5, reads NAGVMQNPRHLVRRRGQEARLRCSPMKGHSHVYWYRQLPEEGLKFMVYLQKENIIDESGMPKERFSAEFPKEGPSILRIQQVVRGDSAAYFCASSPRQGETQYFGPGTRLLVL.

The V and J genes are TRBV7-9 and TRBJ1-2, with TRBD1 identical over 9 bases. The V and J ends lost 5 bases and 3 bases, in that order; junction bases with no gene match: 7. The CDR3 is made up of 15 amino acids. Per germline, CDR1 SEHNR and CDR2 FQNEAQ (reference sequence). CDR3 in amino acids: CASSVSGQGYYGYTF. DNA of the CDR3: TGTGCCAGCAGCGTATCGGGACAGGGTTACTATGGCTACACCTTC.

CDR3 sequence reads: CASSGAGQGTYEQYF. In DNA form, the CDR3 reads TGTGCCAGCAGTGGAGCGGGACAGGGGACCTACGAGCAGTACTTC. The chain is built from TRBV28 and TRBJ2-7; 10 positions match TRBD1. The CDR3 extends over 15 amino acids. J gave up 2 bases and V 5 bases, and 6 bases lay outside the gene matches. Germline V CDR1 and CDR2: MDHEN, SYDVKM.

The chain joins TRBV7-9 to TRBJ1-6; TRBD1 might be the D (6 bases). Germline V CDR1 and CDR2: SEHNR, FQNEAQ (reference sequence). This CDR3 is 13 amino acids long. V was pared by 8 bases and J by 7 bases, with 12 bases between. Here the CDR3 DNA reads TGTGCCAGCCAGGGGTCGGGGAATTCACCCCTCCACTTT. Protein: CASQGSGNSPLHF. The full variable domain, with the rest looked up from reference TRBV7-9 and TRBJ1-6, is DTGVSQNPRHKITKRGQNVTFRCDPISEHNRLYWYRQTLGQGPEFLTYFQNEAQLEKSRLLSDRFSAERPKGSFSTLEIQRTEQGDSAMYLCASQGSGNSPLHFGNGTRLTVT.

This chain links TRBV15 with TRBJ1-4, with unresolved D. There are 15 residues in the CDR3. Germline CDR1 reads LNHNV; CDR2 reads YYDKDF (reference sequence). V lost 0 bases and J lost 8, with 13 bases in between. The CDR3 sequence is CATSRDPGVGEKLFF. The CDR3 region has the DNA TGTGCCACCAGCAGAGATCCCGGGGTAGGCGAAAAACTGTTTTTT.

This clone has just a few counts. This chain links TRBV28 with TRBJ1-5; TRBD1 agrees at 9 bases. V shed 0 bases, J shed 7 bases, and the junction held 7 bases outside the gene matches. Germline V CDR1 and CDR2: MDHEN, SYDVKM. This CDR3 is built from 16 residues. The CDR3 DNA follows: TGTGCCAGCAGTTTATGGGGGACAGGGTCGGGGCAGCCCCAGCATTTT. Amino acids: CASSLWGTGSGQPQHF.

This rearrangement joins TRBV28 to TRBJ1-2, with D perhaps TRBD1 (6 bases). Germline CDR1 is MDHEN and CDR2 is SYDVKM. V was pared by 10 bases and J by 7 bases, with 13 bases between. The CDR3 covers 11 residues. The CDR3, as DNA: TGTGCCACCCTTAGGGGGTTTGGCTACACCTTC. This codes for CATLRGFGYTF.

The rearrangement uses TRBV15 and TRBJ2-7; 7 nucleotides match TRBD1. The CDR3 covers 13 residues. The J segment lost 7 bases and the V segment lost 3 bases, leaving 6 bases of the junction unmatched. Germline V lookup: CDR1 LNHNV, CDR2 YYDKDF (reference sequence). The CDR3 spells CATSSDRVGEQYF. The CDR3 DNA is TGTGCCACCAGCAGCGACAGGGTTGGGGAGCAGTACTTC.

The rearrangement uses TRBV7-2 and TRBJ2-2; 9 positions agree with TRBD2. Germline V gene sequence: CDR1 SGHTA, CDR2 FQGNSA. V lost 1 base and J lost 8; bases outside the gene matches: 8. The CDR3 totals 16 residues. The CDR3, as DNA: TGTGCCAGCAGCTTAGGGGTAGCGGGAGCATCTGGGGAGCTGTTTTTT. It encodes CASSLGVAGASGELFF. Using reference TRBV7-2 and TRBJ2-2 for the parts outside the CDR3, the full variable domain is GAGVSQSPSNKVTEKGKDVELRCDPISGHTALYWYRQSLGQGLEFLIYFQGNSAPDKSGLPSDRFSAERTGGSVSTLTIQRTQQEDSAVYLCASSLGVAGASGELFFGEGSRLTVL.

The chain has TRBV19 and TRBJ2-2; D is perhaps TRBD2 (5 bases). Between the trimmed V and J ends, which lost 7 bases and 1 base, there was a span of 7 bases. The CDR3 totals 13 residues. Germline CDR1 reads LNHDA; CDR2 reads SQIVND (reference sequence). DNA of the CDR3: TGTGCCAGTATGGCGGGGAACACCGGGGAGCTGTTTTTT. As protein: CASMAGNTGELFF.

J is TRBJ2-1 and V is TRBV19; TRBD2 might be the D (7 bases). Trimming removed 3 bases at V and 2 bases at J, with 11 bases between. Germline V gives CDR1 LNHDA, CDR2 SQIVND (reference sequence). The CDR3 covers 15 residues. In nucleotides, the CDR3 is TGTGCCAGTAGTATTTCGGGGGGCCCCTACAATGAGCAGTTCTTC. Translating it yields CASSISGGPYNEQFF.

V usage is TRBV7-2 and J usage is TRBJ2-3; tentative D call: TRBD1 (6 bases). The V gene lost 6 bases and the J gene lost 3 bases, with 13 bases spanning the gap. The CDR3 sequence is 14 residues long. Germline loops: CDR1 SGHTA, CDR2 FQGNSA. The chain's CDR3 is CASSRTRGTDTQYF. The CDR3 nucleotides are TGTGCCAGCAGTCGGACAAGGGGGACAGATACGCAGTATTTT.

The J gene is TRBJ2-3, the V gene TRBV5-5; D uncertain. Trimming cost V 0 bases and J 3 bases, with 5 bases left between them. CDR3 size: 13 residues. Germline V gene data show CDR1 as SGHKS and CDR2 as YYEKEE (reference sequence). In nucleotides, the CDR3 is TGTGCCAGCAGCTTGGCGTCGACAGATACGCAGTATTTT. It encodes CASSLASTDTQYF.